These T cell receptor beta chains were read from a single sample in a study of identical twins. TCRdb re-called the 5' RACE reads with MiXCR, one entry per CDR3 protein. The sample has 690,000 or so distinct CDR3 sequences, 5.5% to 7.5% seen once. Sequenced input: naive T cells sorted from blood. The receptors shown here come from a man between 18 and 35 years old in good health. Both conserved end residues are part of each CDR3. The D gene is left open where the match is weak. Part of the rows lack a size; the others show once, few, many or a class for expanded clones.

d_call	j_call	v_call	clone_size	cdr3_aa	cdr3_nt
-	TRBJ2-1	TRBV24-1	few	CATSDPDYTVYNEQFF	TGTGCCACCAGTGATCCGGACTACACGGTCTACAATGAGCAGTTCTTC
-	TRBJ2-3	TRBV5-1	many	CASSLSGPSTDTQYF	TGCGCCAGCAGCTTGAGCGGCCCTAGCACAGATACGCAGTATTTT
TRBD1	TRBJ2-7	TRBV20-1	few	CSAPDRSSYEQYF	TGCAGTGCCCCGGACAGGTCCTCCTACGAGCAGTACTTC
TRBD2	TRBJ2-7	TRBV11-2	many	CASSSKKLAGGAYEQYF	TGTGCCAGCAGCTCGAAAAAACTAGCGGGAGGAGCCTACGAGCAGTACTTC
TRBD1	TRBJ2-4	TRBV30	-	CAWSVDRGNIQYF	TGTGCCTGGAGTGTGGACAGGGGAAACATTCAGTACTTC
-	TRBJ2-1	TRBV6-2/TRBV6-3	many	CASSYSLVSGEQFF	TGTGCCAGCAGTTACTCTCTAGTAAGTGGTGAGCAGTTCTTC
TRBD1	TRBJ2-3	TRBV24-1	-	CATSDRQGPSTDTQYF	TGTGCCACCAGTGATCGACAGGGGCCCAGCACAGATACGCAGTATTTT
-	TRBJ1-1	TRBV18	-	CASSPPVGGGTEAFF	TGTGCCAGCTCACCACCGGTTGGAGGGGGCACTGAAGCTTTCTTT
TRBD2	TRBJ2-1	TRBV5-5	-	CASSSSGRRGNEQFF	TGTGCCAGCAGCTCTAGCGGGAGAAGGGGCAATGAGCAGTTCTTC
TRBD1	TRBJ2-6	TRBV7-2	few	CASSLAGQLGGGSGANVLTF	TGTGCCAGCAGCTTAGCGGGACAGCTCGGCGGAGGCTCTGGGGCCAACGTCCTGACTTTC
-	TRBJ2-5	TRBV4-2	few	CASSQAVGETQYF	TGTGCCAGCAGCCAAGCGGTCGGCGAGACCCAGTACTTC
-	TRBJ1-1	TRBV15	few	CATSRGSGLWAFF	TGTGCCACCAGCAGAGGGTCGGGGTTGTGGGCTTTCTTT
TRBD2	TRBJ2-2	TRBV24-1	few	CATSDYPGLADHTGELFF	TGTGCCACCAGTGATTACCCGGGACTAGCGGACCACACCGGGGAGCTGTTTTTT
-	TRBJ2-1	TRBV12-3/TRBV12-4	many	CASSSRFNEQFF	TGTGCCAGCAGTTCCAGGTTCAATGAGCAGTTCTTC
TRBD2	TRBJ2-1	TRBV20-1	few	CSAHVAGGEQFF	TGCAGTGCTCATGTAGCGGGAGGCGAGCAGTTCTTC
-	TRBJ1-1	TRBV29-1	many	CSVGEAEAFF	TGCAGCGTTGGAGAAGCTGAAGCTTTCTTT
-	TRBJ1-2	TRBV10-3	-	CAISESTAYGYTF	TGTGCCATCAGTGAGTCAACAGCCTATGGCTACACCTTC
TRBD2	TRBJ2-5	TRBV7-9	-	CASSRLAGVSETQYF	TGTGCCAGCAGCCGACTAGCGGGAGTCTCTGAGACCCAGTACTTC
TRBD1	TRBJ1-1	TRBV29-1	many	CSVDRDRTSEAFF	TGCAGCGTCGACCGGGACAGGACTTCTGAAGCTTTCTTT
TRBD1	TRBJ2-2	TRBV6-2/TRBV6-3	few	CASSFPRTGANGELFF	TGTGCCAGCAGTTTCCCCAGGACAGGGGCTAACGGGGAGCTGTTTTTT
-	TRBJ2-4	TRBV4-3	-	CASSQGLLVGNIQYF	TGCGCCAGCAGCCAAGGGCTGCTGGTAGGAAACATTCAGTACTTC
-	TRBJ2-2	TRBV5-1	many	CASSPAIATGELFF	TGCGCCAGCAGCCCTGCCATAGCTACCGGGGAGCTGTTTTTT
-	TRBJ2-1	TRBV9	many	CASSVGLPSSYNEQFF	TGTGCCAGCAGCGTAGGGCTCCCGAGCTCCTACAATGAGCAGTTCTTC
-	TRBJ1-1	TRBV11-2	-	CASSLEIESTEAFF	TGTGCCAGCAGCTTAGAAATAGAGAGCACTGAAGCTTTCTTT
-	TRBJ2-1	TRBV9	few	CASSNQGYEQFF	TGTGCCAGCAGCAACCAGGGGTATGAGCAGTTCTTC
-	TRBJ1-1	TRBV6-2/TRBV6-3	many	CASSFMNTEAFF	TGTGCCAGCAGTTTCATGAACACTGAAGCTTTCTTT
-	TRBJ2-7	TRBV3-1	-	CASSQDFEQYF	TGTGCCAGCAGCCAAGATTTCGAGCAGTACTTC
-	TRBJ1-1	TRBV5-1	many	CASSLGSGSEAFF	TGCGCCAGCAGCTTGGGATCCGGGTCTGAAGCTTTCTTT
TRBD1	TRBJ2-7	TRBV29-1	few	CSVEGVGQGPKRYEQYF	TGCAGCGTTGAAGGGGTCGGACAGGGCCCTAAACGATACGAGCAGTACTTC
-	TRBJ2-1	TRBV15	many	CATSSGQNNEQFF	TGTGCCACCAGCAGTGGACAGAACAATGAGCAGTTCTTC
-	TRBJ2-7	TRBV2	many	CASSGYRTGLTSYEQYF	TGTGCCAGCAGTGGGTATCGGACGGGCCTGACGTCCTACGAGCAGTACTTC
-	TRBJ2-7	TRBV7-2	few	CASSLLGRGYEQYF	TGTGCCAGCAGCCTCCTTGGCAGGGGATACGAGCAGTACTTC
TRBD2	TRBJ2-7	TRBV6-1	many	CASGTIPSYEQYF	TGTGCCAGCGGGACTATTCCCTCCTACGAGCAGTACTTC
TRBD2	TRBJ2-1	TRBV3-1	few	CASSQKGLATHNEQFF	TGTGCCAGCAGCCAAAAGGGACTAGCGACCCACAATGAGCAGTTCTTC
-	TRBJ2-1	TRBV14	many	CASSQVGVWFF	TGTGCCAGCAGCCAAGTAGGGGTTTGGTTCTTC
-	TRBJ2-2	TRBV3-1	-	CASSQLTRAGGELFF	TGTGCCAGCAGCCAACTGACTAGGGCAGGCGGGGAGCTGTTTTTT
-	TRBJ1-2	TRBV29-1	many	CSAALTGYGYTF	TGCAGCGCGGCTCTAACAGGCTATGGCTACACCTTC
-	TRBJ2-2	TRBV6-1	many	CASRSGTLNTGELFF	TGTGCCAGCAGATCCGGGACCTTGAACACCGGGGAGCTGTTTTTT
-	TRBJ2-2	TRBV7-2	-	CASSFESNTGELFF	TGTGCCAGCAGCTTCGAATCGAACACCGGGGAGCTGTTTTTT
TRBD2	TRBJ2-5	TRBV20-1	many	CSALHPRGLGETQYF	TGCAGTGCTCTACATCCTCGCGGACTAGGAGAGACCCAGTACTTC
-	TRBJ2-1	TRBV5-4	-	CASSSAPGSEQFF	TGTGCCAGCAGCTCTGCTCCAGGGAGTGAGCAGTTCTTC
-	TRBJ1-5	TRBV7-8	few	CASSLVRQGDVQPQHF	TGTGCCAGCAGCCTCGTCCGGCAGGGCGACGTTCAGCCCCAGCATTTT
-	TRBJ1-6	TRBV27	many	CASSFFTGRPSSYNSPLHF	TGTGCCAGCAGTTTTTTCACGGGACGGCCGAGCTCCTATAATTCACCCCTCCACTTT
TRBD2	TRBJ2-1	TRBV5-1	many	CASSGPAGVNYNEQFF	TGCGCCAGCAGTGGACCAGCGGGAGTTAACTACAATGAGCAGTTCTTC
-	TRBJ2-3	TRBV29-1	-	CSAKTSTYTDTQYF	TGCAGCGCTAAGACTAGTACCTACACAGATACGCAGTATTTT